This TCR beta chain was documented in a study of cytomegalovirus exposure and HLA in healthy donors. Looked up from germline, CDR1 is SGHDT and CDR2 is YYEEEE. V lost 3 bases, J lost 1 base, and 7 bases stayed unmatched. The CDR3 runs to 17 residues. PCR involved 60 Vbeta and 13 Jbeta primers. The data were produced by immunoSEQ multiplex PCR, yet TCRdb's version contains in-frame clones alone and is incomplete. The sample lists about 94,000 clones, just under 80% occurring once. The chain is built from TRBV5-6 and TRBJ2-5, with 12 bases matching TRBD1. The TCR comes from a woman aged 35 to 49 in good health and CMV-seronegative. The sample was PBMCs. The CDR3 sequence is CASSWGGTGGFQETQYF. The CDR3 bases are TGTGCCAGCAGCTGGGGGGGGACAGGGGGCTTCCAAGAGACCCAGTACTTC.